Included here is one T cell receptor beta chain sequence, with context. The CDR3 is 13 residues long. Trimming at V came to 8 bases and at J to 7 bases, leaving 6 bases not matched to a gene. TCRdb's table, derived via immunoSEQ multiplex PCR, lists solely in-frame clones and lacks some. The sample lists 250,000 to 300,000 clones, roughly 86% occurring once. The entry originates in a study of blood T cell repertoires in COVID-19. The wider study: T cells, B-cell-depleted T cells, or PBMCs provided the cDNA or gDNA that served as material.

The Seattle patients joined while their infection was active and were tracked longitudinally afterward. The sequenced material came from peripheral blood. This chain uses TRBV12-3 or TRBV12-4 with TRBJ2-7; TRBD2 aligns across 12 bases. This receptor was obtained from a woman in her sixties with COVID-19, enrolled during active disease. CDR3 in DNA: TGTGCCAGCCGACTAGCGGGAGCGGGGGAGCAGTACTTC. Protein product: CASRLAGAGEQYF.